A single sample is the source of the 3 T cell receptor beta chains below, sequenced in a study of human T cells and chemical hapten exposure. TCRdb re-analysed the RACE reads in MiXCR, keeping a single row per CDR3 protein. The sample yields under 450,000 distinct CDR3 sequences, around 6% seen once. Sample time point: patch test 2, 6 weeks after DPC sensitization. Described treatment: therapeutic diphenylcyclopropenone sensitization with weekly scalp DPC. The specimen was whole blood, collected in connection with sensitization to the hapten diphenylcyclopropenone (DPC). The receptors here all came from a woman younger than 35 with alopecia areata. Some clones in this sample may be carry-over from other donors' samples.

The chain combines TRBV5-1 with TRBJ2-3; perhaps TRBD2 as D (5 bases). This CDR3 has 12 residues. Trimming removed 4 bases at V and 14 bases at J, with 17 bases between. Per germline, CDR1 SGHRS and CDR2 YFSETQ. The DNA for the CDR3 is TGCGCCAGCAGCGTTCAGGACTTCCGCATGTATTTT. Encoded protein: CASSVQDFRMYF.

CDR3 sequence reads: CASSPPPRGPNEQFF. The CDR3 DNA sequence: TGTGCCAGCTCACCACCGCCCAGGGGGCCTAATGAGCAGTTCTTC. The gene calls are TRBV18 and TRBJ2-1; the match to TRBD1 covers 8 bases. The CDR3 totals 15 residues. The V gene end was trimmed by 0 bases and the J gene end by 7 bases; junction bases not matched to a gene: 5. Germline lookup yields CDR1 KGHSH and CDR2 LQKENI.

This clonotype has ten or more counts. The gene calls are TRBV12-3 or TRBV12-4 and TRBJ1-1; 7 positions match TRBD1. The CDR3 extends over 12 amino acids. Trimming took 4 bases from V and 7 from J; bases not matched to a gene: 3. In nucleotides, the CDR3 is TGTGCCAGCAGTTACCGACAGGGTGAAGCTTTCTTT. It codes for CASSYRQGEAFF.